Listed here is a single TCR beta chain. Its antigen is not identified. CDR3 length: 17 residues. In germline, CDR1 is SGHDN, CDR2 FVKESK. Trimming took 0 bases from V and 0 from J, leaving 12 bases between them. The PCR used 60 Vbeta and 13 Jbeta primers. The assay was immunoSEQ multiplex PCR, and TCRdb's table has in-frame clones only and misses some. This sample has some 120,000 clones; less than 85% occur once, and the top ten carry 8.9%. The sample originates from a study of cytomegalovirus exposure and HLA in healthy donors. Study-wide points: According to an earlier analysis, most TCR beta V segments yielded productive rearrangements about 90% or about 30% of the time. With high specificity and sensitivity, the classifier reportedly diagnosed cytomegalovirus status.

This clonotype was obtained from a man aged 25-45 years in good health and CMV-seropositive. The sequenced sample consisted of PBMCs. This sequence joins TRBV14 and TRBJ1-3, with D tentatively TRBD1 (6 bases). In nucleotides, the CDR3 is TGTGCCAGCAGCCAAGAAAGGACAGCGAACTCTGGAAACACCATATATTTT. Its translation: CASSQERTANSGNTIYF.